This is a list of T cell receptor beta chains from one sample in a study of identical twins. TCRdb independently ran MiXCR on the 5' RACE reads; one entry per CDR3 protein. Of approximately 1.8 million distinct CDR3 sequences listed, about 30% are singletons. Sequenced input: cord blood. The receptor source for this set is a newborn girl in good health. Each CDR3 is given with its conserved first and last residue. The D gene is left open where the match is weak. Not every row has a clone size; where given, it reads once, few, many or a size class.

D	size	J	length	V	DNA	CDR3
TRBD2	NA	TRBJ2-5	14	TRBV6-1	TGTGCCACGGAACTAGCGTCGGGTCAAGAGACCCAGTACTTC	CATELASGQETQYF
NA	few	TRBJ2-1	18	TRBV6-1	TGTGCCAGCAGTGAAACTCCTGGCGGAAAAGGGAGGTACAATGAGCAGTTCTTC	CASSETPGGKGRYNEQFF
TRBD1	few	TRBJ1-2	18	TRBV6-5	TGTGCCAGCAGTTACTCCGGGACAGGGTATCTCCTTAACTATGGCTACACCTTC	CASSYSGTGYLLNYGYTF
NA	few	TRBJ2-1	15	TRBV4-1	TGCGCCAGCAGCCAAGGTTACGGGGCGTTAAATGAGCAGTTCTTC	CASSQGYGALNEQFF
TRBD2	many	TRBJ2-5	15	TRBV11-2	TGTGCCAGCAGCTTAACTAGCGGGAGTGGAGAGACCCAGTACTTC	CASSLTSGSGETQYF
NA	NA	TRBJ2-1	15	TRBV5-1	TGCGCCAGCAGCTTGGCTCCGGGGCCGGGAGATGAGTGGTTCTTC	CASSLAPGPGDEWFF
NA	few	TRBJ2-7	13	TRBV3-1	TGTGCCAGCAGCCAAGTTTGGTATGACGAGCAGTACTTC	CASSQVWYDEQYF
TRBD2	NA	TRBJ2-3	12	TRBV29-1	TGCAGCGTTCACGGGGGGGAAGATACGCAGTATTTT	CSVHGGEDTQYF
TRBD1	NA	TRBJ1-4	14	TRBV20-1	TGCAGTGCTATCCAACCGGGACAGGGTAAAAAACTGTTTTTT	CSAIQPGQGKKLFF
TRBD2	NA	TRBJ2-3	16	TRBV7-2	TGTGCCAGCAGCTTACTAGCGGGGGGTCGCGAGGATACGCAGTATTTT	CASSLLAGGREDTQYF
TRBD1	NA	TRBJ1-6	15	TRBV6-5	TGTGCCAGCAGTTACACAGGACAGGACTCATCTCCCCTCCACTTT	CASSYTGQDSSPLHF
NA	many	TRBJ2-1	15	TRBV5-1	TGTGCCAGCAGCCCCCGGGGGAGCTCCTACAATGAGCAGTTCTTC	CASSPRGSSYNEQFF
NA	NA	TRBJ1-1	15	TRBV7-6	TGTGCCAGCAGCGATCGACAGGCCATGAACACTGAAGCTTTCTTT	CASSDRQAMNTEAFF
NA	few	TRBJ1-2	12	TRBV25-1	TGTGCCAGCAGTGGCCCCCGGAGGGGCTACACCTTC	CASSGPRRGYTF
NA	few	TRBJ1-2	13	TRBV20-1	TGCAGTGCGTTCCGTCCATCTAACTATGGCTACACCTTC	CSAFRPSNYGYTF
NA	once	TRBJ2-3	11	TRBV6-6	TGTGCCAGCAGTTCTCAGAATACGCAGTATTTT	CASSSQNTQYF
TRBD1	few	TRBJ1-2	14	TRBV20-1	TGCAGTGCTAGAGATGGGACAGGTCCTTATGGCTACACCTTC	CSARDGTGPYGYTF
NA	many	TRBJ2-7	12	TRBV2	TGTGCCAGAACCCCTCCTGGGGGCGAGCAGTACTTC	CARTPPGGEQYF
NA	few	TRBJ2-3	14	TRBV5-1	TGCGCCAGCAGCTTGAAGAAGAGCACAGATACGCAGTATTTT	CASSLKKSTDTQYF
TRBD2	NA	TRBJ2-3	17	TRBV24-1	TGTGCCACCAGTGACCAGGGTAGCGGGAGGGCCGCAGATACGCAGTATTTT	CATSDQGSGRAADTQYF
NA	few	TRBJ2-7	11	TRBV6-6	TGTGCCAGCAGTTACGACAGCGAGCAGTACTTC	CASSYDSEQYF
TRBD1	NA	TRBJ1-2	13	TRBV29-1	TGCAGCGTTGAAGGCAGGGGGCTCTATGGCTACACCTTC	CSVEGRGLYGYTF
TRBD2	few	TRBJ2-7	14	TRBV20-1	TGCAGTGCTAGTGGGACTAGCGGTTACAATGAGCAGTACTTC	CSASGTSGYNEQYF
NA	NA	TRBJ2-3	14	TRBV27	TGTGCCAGCAGTGTGGTGTTTGAAAGAGATACGCAGTATTTT	CASSVVFERDTQYF
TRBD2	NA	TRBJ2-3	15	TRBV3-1	TGTGCCAGCAGCCAAGTTCTAGCGGGGGGCCGGACGCAGTATTTT	CASSQVLAGGRTQYF
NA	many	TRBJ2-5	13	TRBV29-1	TGCAGCGTACGAGCCCCGTGGAAAGAGACCCAGTACTTC	CSVRAPWKETQYF
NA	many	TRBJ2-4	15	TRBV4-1	TGCGCCAGCAGCCGCTTAAAGGTGGGGCAAAACATTCAGTACTTC	CASSRLKVGQNIQYF
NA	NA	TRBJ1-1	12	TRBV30	TGTGCCTTCGAAACGGACACGGGTGAAGCTTTCTTT	CAFETDTGEAFF
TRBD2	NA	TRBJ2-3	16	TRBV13	TGTGCCAGCAGCTCCCTAATAGCGGGAGTGACAGATACGCAGTATTTT	CASSSLIAGVTDTQYF
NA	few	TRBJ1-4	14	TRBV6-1	TGTGCCAGCAATCTCCGCACAACTAATGAAAAACTGTTTTTT	CASNLRTTNEKLFF
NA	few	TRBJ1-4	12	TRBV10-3	TGTGCCATCAGGGGGCACGGGGAAAAACTGTTTTTT	CAIRGHGEKLFF
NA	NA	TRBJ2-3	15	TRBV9	TGTGCCAGCAGCGTAAAGACGGGGGGCACAGATACGCAGTATTTT	CASSVKTGGTDTQYF
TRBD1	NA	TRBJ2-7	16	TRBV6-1	TGTGCCAGCAGACTAAATCCCGGGACAGGGCGCGATGAGCAGTACTTC	CASRLNPGTGRDEQYF
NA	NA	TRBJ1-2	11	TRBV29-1	TGCAGCGTCGTGTACAGGGATGGCTACACCTTC	CSVVYRDGYTF
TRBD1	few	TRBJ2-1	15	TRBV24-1	TGTGCCACCAGTGATTACCAGGGGGCGGGGAATGAGCAGTTCTTC	CATSDYQGAGNEQFF
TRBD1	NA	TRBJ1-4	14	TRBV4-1	TGCGCCAGCAGCCAAGATGAGGGACAGCCAAAACTGTTTTTT	CASSQDEGQPKLFF
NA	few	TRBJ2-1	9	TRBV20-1	TGCAGTGCCGCGTACGGGCGGTTCTTC	CSAAYGRFF
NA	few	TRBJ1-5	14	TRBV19	TGTGCCAGTAGACAAGGGGTTGGCAGTCAGCCCCAGCATTTT	CASRQGVGSQPQHF
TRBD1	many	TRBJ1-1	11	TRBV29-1	TGCAGCGTTCGGCAGGGGGGATGGGCTTTCTTT	CSVRQGGWAFF
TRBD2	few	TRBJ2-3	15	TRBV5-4	TGTGCCAGCAGCCGCAAACTAGCGGATACAGATACGCAGTATTTT	CASSRKLADTDTQYF
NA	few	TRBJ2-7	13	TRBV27	TGTGCCAGCAGTTTATCGGGCAGGTACGAGCAGTACTTC	CASSLSGRYEQYF